This T cell receptor beta chain originates from a study of blood T cell repertoires in COVID-19. About the research overall: From T cells, B-cell-depleted T cells, or PBMCs came the material, which was cDNA or gDNA.

Source study methods: Nucleated cell counts were estimated from reference gene primer amplification. This table comes from immunoSEQ multiplex PCR, and its TCRdb copy is limited to in-frame clones, with some not included. The V and J calls and clone size were taken over from that table, and D and trimming were inferred from the DNA. The sample holds about 60,000 clones; around 84% are singletons and the top ten take 9% to 15%. This sequence was found in a human donor in a cohort sampled during active COVID-19. The sequenced sample was peripheral blood.

The CDR3 here is CASSGGLAGVFNEQFF. As DNA, the CDR3 is TGTGCCAGCAGCGGAGGACTAGCGGGGGTATTCAATGAGCAGTTCTTC. This rearrangement joins TRBV7-9 to TRBJ2-1; TRBD2 matches 13 bases. Losses at the gene ends were 5 bases for V and 6 bases for J; bases not matched to a gene: 7. The CDR3 extends over 16 amino acids. Germline CDR1 SEHNR, CDR2 FQNEAQ (reference sequence).